This section outlines one T cell receptor beta chain sequence together with its context. Primed by a sample-barcoded 5' primer and a J-beta primer mix, a second PCR proceeded for about 7 to 11 cycles. MiXCR, applied by TCRdb to the 5' RACE reads, yields one record per CDR3 protein. In the table there are 1.6 million or so distinct CDR3 sequences, about 35% of which are singletons. This entry is derived from a study of blood T cells in healthy people across ages. Turning to the study itself: For every two T cells, template switching captured about one barcoded beta molecule.

Ranging in age from roughly 6 to 90, the donors were healthy Caucasian individuals from Russia. PBMCs numbering at least 7 million were isolated per sample. Sequencing was performed on blood. This clonotype originated in a woman aged 25-40 years in good health.

The CDR3: CAISEGTSGGYYEQYF. CDR3 bases: TGTGCCATCAGTGAGGGGACTAGCGGGGGGTACTACGAGCAGTACTTC. This chain joins TRBV10-3 and TRBJ2-7; TRBD2 agrees at 15 bases. V lost 2 bases, J lost 3 bases, and 2 bases stayed unmatched. This CDR3 comprises 16 residues. Germline loops: CDR1 ENHRY, CDR2 SYGVKD.